These 6 T cell receptor beta chains were sequenced from one sample in a study of memory CD4+ T cells and cytomegalovirus serostatus. TCRdb keeps only in-frame clones here, not all; method: immunoSEQ multiplex PCR. The data hold about 92,000 clones, with about four fifths observed a single time. The sort gate was single viable CD3+CD4+CD8-CD45RO+ cells for memory CD4+ T cells. Sequenced input: memory CD4+ T cells from blood. These receptors were collected from an adult in good health and CMV-seropositive.

The chain is built from TRBV30 and TRBJ2-3, with D maybe TRBD2 (5 bases). Deletions cut 5 bases from V and 8 bases from J, with 11 bases between. Germline V CDR1 and CDR2: GTSNPN, SVGIG (reference sequence). CDR3 length: 11 residues. The CDR3 reads CAWELGSTQYF. For the CDR3, the DNA is TGTGCCTGGGAGCTAGGGAGTACGCAGTATTTT. Full variable domain (remainder filled in from reference TRBV30 and TRBJ2-3): SQTIHQWPATLVQPVGSPLSLECTVEGTSNPNLYWYRQAAGRGLQLLFYSVGIGQISSEVPQNLSASRPQDRQFILSSKKLLLSDSGFYLCAWELGSTQYFGPGTRLTVL.

The CDR3 region is CASSLDGLAGDTQYF. The DNA for the CDR3 is TGTGCCAGCAGCTTGGACGGACTAGCGGGGGATACGCAGTATTTT. The V gene is TRBV5-6, the J gene TRBJ2-3; TRBD2 matches 12 bases. CDR1 and CDR2 from the germline V gene are SGHDT and YYEEEE. The CDR3 has 15 amino acids. The junction had 2 bases not matched to a gene; V was cut back by 0 bases and J by 6 bases.

The chain recombines TRBV19 with TRBJ1-5, with D possibly TRBD1 on 6 matching bases. V shed 10 bases and J shed 8 bases, with 18 bases lying between them. Germline-derived CDR1 and CDR2 are LNHDA and SQIVND (reference sequence). This CDR3 is built from 13 residues. This CDR3 reads CATDPTGLEPQHF. The CDR3 DNA reads TGTGCCACCGATCCGACAGGTCTGGAGCCCCAGCATTTT. The whole variable domain, filled in from reference TRBV19 and TRBJ1-5, reads DGGITQSPKYLFRKEGQNVTLSCEQNLNHDAMYWYRQDPGQGLRLIYYSQIVNDFQKGDIAEGYSVSREKKESFPLTVTSAQKNPTAFYLCATDPTGLEPQHFGDGTRLSIL.

The CDR3 here is CASSLTQQNEQFF. The CDR3 DNA follows: TGTGCCAGCAGCTTAACGCAACAAAATGAGCAGTTCTTC. The chain carries TRBV7-9 and TRBJ2-1; the D is unclear. In germline, CDR1 is SEHNR, CDR2 FQNEAQ (reference sequence). With 2 bases removed from V and 7 bases from J, the gap between germline ends came to 9 bases. The CDR3 has 13 amino acids.

This sequence joins TRBV5-1 and TRBJ2-1, with D maybe TRBD1 (7 bases). Looked up from germline, CDR1 is SGHRS and CDR2 is YFSETQ. V lost 4 bases, J lost 8 bases, and 19 bases lay in between. The CDR3 is 15 amino acids. The CDR3 bases are TGCGCCAGCAGCCAGGTGGAGGGGGCCGACCATGAGCAGTTCTTC. Protein product: CASSQVEGADHEQFF.

The chain has TRBV27 and TRBJ2-1, with 7 bases aligning to TRBD2. There are 18 residues in the CDR3. Losses at the gene ends were 0 bases for V and 6 bases for J; bases not matched to a gene: 14. Germline CDR1 and CDR2: MNHEY and SMNVEV (reference sequence). Written as DNA, the CDR3 is TGTGCCAGCAGTTTATCGATGGCTAGCGGTGTGAGAGTCAATGAGCAGTTCTTC. It translates to CASSLSMASGVRVNEQFF.